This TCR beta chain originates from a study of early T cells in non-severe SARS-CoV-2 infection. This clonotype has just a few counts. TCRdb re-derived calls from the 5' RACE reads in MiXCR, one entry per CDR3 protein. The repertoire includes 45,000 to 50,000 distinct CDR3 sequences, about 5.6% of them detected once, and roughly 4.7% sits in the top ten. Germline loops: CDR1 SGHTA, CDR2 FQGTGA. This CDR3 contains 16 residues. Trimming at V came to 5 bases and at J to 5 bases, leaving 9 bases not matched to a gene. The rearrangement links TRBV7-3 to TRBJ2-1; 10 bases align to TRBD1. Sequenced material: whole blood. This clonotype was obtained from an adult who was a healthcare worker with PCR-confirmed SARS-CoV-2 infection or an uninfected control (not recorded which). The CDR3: CASSRSSGTGDNEQFF. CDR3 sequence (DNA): TGTGCCAGCAGCCGTAGTAGTGGGACAGGGGACAATGAGCAGTTCTTC.